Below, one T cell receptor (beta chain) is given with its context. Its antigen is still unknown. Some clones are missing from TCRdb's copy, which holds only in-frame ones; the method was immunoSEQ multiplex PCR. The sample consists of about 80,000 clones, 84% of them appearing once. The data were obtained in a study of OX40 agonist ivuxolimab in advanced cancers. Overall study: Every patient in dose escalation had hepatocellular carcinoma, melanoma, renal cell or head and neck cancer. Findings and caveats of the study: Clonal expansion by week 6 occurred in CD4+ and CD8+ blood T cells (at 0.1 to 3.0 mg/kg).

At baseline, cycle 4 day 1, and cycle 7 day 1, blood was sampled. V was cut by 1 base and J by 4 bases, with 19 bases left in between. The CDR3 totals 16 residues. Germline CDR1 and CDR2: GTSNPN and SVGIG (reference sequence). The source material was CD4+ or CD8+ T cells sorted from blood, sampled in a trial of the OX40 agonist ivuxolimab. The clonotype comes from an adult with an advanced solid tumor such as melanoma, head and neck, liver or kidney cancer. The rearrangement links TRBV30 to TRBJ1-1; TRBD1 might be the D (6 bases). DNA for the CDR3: TGTGCCTGGAGTGGGAACAGGGTTGCCCTACGCACTGAAGCTTTCTTT. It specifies CAWSGNRVALRTEAFF.